The 31 T cell receptor beta chains listed next were all sequenced from one sample in a study of T cell responses to AZD1222 COVID-19 vaccine. Profiled with immunoSEQ multiplex PCR; TCRdb holds only in-frame clones, not every one. The table includes 75,000 to 100,000 clones, 80% to 90% detected once. The starting material was peripheral blood, obtained on day 0 of AZD1222 vaccination. The receptor set was obtained from an adult in good health.

The rearrangement joins TRBV11-3 to TRBJ2-7; D is perhaps TRBD1 (7 bases). Trimming took 0 bases from V and 6 from J, leaving 18 bases between them. The length of the CDR3 is 16 residues. Looked up from germline, CDR1 is SGHNT and CDR2 is YENEEA. CDR3 loop: CASSLDGRGGDSEQYF. The CDR3 DNA reads TGTGCCAGCAGCTTAGACGGGAGAGGGGGCGATTCCGAGCAGTACTTC.

The rearrangement uses TRBV30 and TRBJ1-4; 10 positions match TRBD1. The ends lost 4 bases at V and 11 bases at J; junction bases unmatched: 10. CDR3 size: 14 residues. Germline V gene lookup returns CDR1 GTSNPN and CDR2 SVGIG (reference sequence). In DNA, the CDR3 is TGTGCCTGGACCCCGGGACAGGGGATGTGGAAACTGTTTTTT. Its protein product is CAWTPGQGMWKLFF.

The chain links TRBV5-6 to TRBJ2-7; no clear D gene. The germline CDR1 and CDR2 sequences are SGHDT and YYEEEE. The CDR3 is 14 amino acids. V lost 5 bases and J lost 1, with 13 bases in between. In DNA form, the CDR3 reads TGTGCCAGCAGACCCCTGGGCTCATCCTACGAGCAGTACTTC. Translating gives CASRPLGSSYEQYF.

In its sample, this clone was seen a few times. This chain uses TRBV6-5 with TRBJ1-2; D gene ambiguous. The germline CDR1 and CDR2 sequences are MNHEY and SVGAGI. The CDR3 consists of 14 residues. Trimming left V 0 bases short and J 7 bases short, with 12 bases between. The DNA of the CDR3 is TGTGCCAGCAGTTACTCTATGGAGGGAACTGGCTACACCTTC. Protein: CASSYSMEGTGYTF.

This chain links TRBV6-5 with TRBJ2-3; a possible D gene is TRBD2 (7 bases). This CDR3 region has 14 residues. V shed 5 bases and J shed 7 bases, with 16 bases lying between them. Germline loops: CDR1 MNHEY, CDR2 SVGAGI. The CDR3 DNA is TGTGCCAGCAGTACAACGGGGGGCGCAAATACGCAGTATTTT. This gives the protein CASSTTGGANTQYF.

The CDR3 sequence is CATSRSQGASSPLHF. The CDR3 bases are TGTGCCACCAGCAGATCGCAGGGGGCTAGTTCACCCCTCCACTTT. V gene TRBV15 combines with J gene TRBJ1-6; 8 bases match TRBD1. Trimming cost V 2 bases and J 9 bases; bases outside gene matches: 6. Germline CDR1 reads LNHNV; CDR2 reads YYDKDF (reference sequence). This CDR3 has 15 amino acids.

The rearrangement links TRBV5-1 to TRBJ2-4; 9 bases match TRBD1. Trimming took 4 bases from V and 3 from J; bases not matched to a gene: 8. The germline V gene encodes CDR1 SGHRS and CDR2 YFSETQ. The CDR3 sequence is 16 residues long. The CDR3 loop is CASSAGQGSGKNIQYF. CDR3 coding DNA: TGCGCCAGCAGCGCGGGACAGGGCTCGGGCAAAAACATTCAGTACTTC. The entire variable domain, with the rest obtained from reference TRBV5-1 and TRBJ2-4, is as follows: KAGVTQTPRYLIKTRGQQVTLSCSPISGHRSVSWYQQTPGQGLQFLFEYFSETQRNKGNFPGRFSGRQFSNSRSEMNVSTLELGDSALYLCASSAGQGSGKNIQYFGAGTRLSVL.

The chain joins TRBV6-5 to TRBJ2-7; the D gene is possibly TRBD2 (6 bases). The V gene's germline CDR1 is MNHEY and CDR2 SVGAGI. The V end lost 3 bases, the J end lost 1 base, and 10 bases lay between the germline ends. This CDR3 contains 14 residues. The DNA of the CDR3 is TGTGCCAGCAGTTATTCGGGGGAATCCTACGAGCAGTACTTC. The encoded protein is CASSYSGESYEQYF.

The chain employs TRBV7-2 and TRBJ1-5, with a weak D call TRBD1 (5 bases). The V and J ends lost 5 bases and 0 bases respectively, with 11 bases between them. The CDR3 covers 15 residues. The germline V gene encodes CDR1 SGHTA and CDR2 FQGNSA. The CDR3 bases are TGTGCCAGCAGCACCCAGGGCTATAGCAATCAGCCCCAGCATTTT. Amino acid sequence: CASSTQGYSNQPQHF.

V usage is TRBV19 and J usage is TRBJ1-4, with 7 positions matching TRBD1. The CDR3 consists of 14 residues. With V trimmed by 8 bases and J by 4 bases, 7 bases remained unmatched. Looked up from germline, CDR1 is LNHDA and CDR2 is SQIVND (reference sequence). The CDR3 nucleotides read TGTGCCAGTTGCCGGGACAGAGATAATGAAAAACTGTTTTTT. This encodes CASCRDRDNEKLFF. The variable domain in full, with the rest retrieved from reference TRBV19 and TRBJ1-4, is DGGITQSPKYLFRKEGQNVTLSCEQNLNHDAMYWYRQDPGQGLRLIYYSQIVNDFQKGDIAEGYSVSREKKESFPLTVTSAQKNPTAFYLCASCRDRDNEKLFFGSGTQLSVL.

This rearrangement joins TRBV19 to TRBJ1-2; TRBD1 aligns across 12 bases. The CDR3 is 13 residues long. The trim removed 8 bases at V and 7 bases at J, leaving 5 bases unmatched. Germline V gene sequence: CDR1 LNHDA, CDR2 SQIVND (reference sequence). In DNA form, the CDR3 reads TGTGCCAGTGCCGGGACAGGGGGCGTTGGCTACACCTTC. As protein: CASAGTGGVGYTF.

The chain uses TRBV28 and TRBJ1-1, with D maybe TRBD1 (5 bases). The V and J ends lost 5 bases and 4 bases respectively, with 23 bases between them. The CDR3 covers 17 residues. The germline gives CDR1 MDHEN, CDR2 SYDVKM. CDR3 DNA: TGTGCCAGCAGTCCCTTCAGCCGACGGGGGGATACCACTGAAGCTTTCTTT. This translates into CASSPFSRRGDTTEAFF.

The genes are TRBV2 and TRBJ1-1; a weak D match, TRBD1 (6 bases). Germline lookup yields CDR1 SNHLY and CDR2 FYNNEI. The ends were cut back, 6 bases at V and 1 base at J, with 12 bases in the middle. The CDR3 contains 14 residues. This CDR3 is CASRKPGQNTEAFF. The CDR3, as DNA: TGTGCCAGCAGGAAACCGGGACAGAACACTGAAGCTTTCTTT. Drawing the rest from reference TRBV2 and TRBJ1-1, the complete variable domain is EPEVTQTPSHQVTQMGQEVILRCVPISNHLYFYWYRQILGQKVEFLVSFYNNEISEKSEIFDDQFSVERPDGSNFTLKIRSTKLEDSAMYFCASRKPGQNTEAFFGQGTRLTVV.

The CDR3 protein is CASSKVSVTGELFF. CDR3 in DNA: TGTGCCAGCAGCAAAGTGTCGGTTACCGGGGAGCTGTTTTTT. J is TRBJ2-2 and V is TRBV21-1; the table's D call of TRBD2 was not tested on the DNA. TRBV21-1 is recorded as a pseudogene. This CDR3 region has 14 residues.

This sequence joins TRBV18 and TRBJ1-4; the D is unclear. Trimming removed 2 bases from V and 7 bases from J, with 14 bases in between. Germline V CDR1 and CDR2: KGHSH, LQKENI. CDR3 length: 15 amino acids. CDR3 loop: CASSPGQVAGEKLFF. The CDR3 DNA sequence: TGTGCCAGCTCACCAGGGCAGGTGGCAGGTGAAAAACTGTTTTTT.

J is TRBJ1-6 and V is TRBV19, with D tentatively TRBD1 (6 bases). Between the trimmed V and J ends, which lost 6 bases and 10 bases, there was a span of 19 bases. CDR3 length equals 15 residues. Per the germline V gene, CDR1 is LNHDA and CDR2 is SQIVND (reference sequence). CDR3 sequence: CASRETDRIDSPLHF. Here the CDR3 DNA reads TGTGCCAGTAGGGAAACTGACAGGATCGACTCACCCCTCCACTTT.

V usage is TRBV4-2 and J usage is TRBJ2-5; D gene ambiguous. Deletions cut 4 bases from V and 5 bases from J, with 17 bases between. From germline, CDR1 is LGHNA and CDR2 YNFKEQ. The CDR3 spans 15 residues. The DNA for the CDR3 is TGTGCCAGCAGCCCCCAGGCCCTCGGAGAGGAGACCCAGTACTTC. This encodes CASSPQALGEETQYF.

The V and J genes are TRBV5-1 and TRBJ2-5, with 7 bases that match TRBD1. The CDR3 totals 15 residues. Germline V gene data show CDR1 as SGHRS and CDR2 as YFSETQ. V trimming: 1 base; J trimming: 2 bases; junction bases outside the gene matches: 5. CDR3 DNA: TGCGCCAGCAGCTTGAAACTACAGGGGCAAGAGACCCAGTACTTC. Translated, it gives CASSLKLQGQETQYF.

The chain carries TRBV6-5 and TRBJ1-1; D is uncertain. Looked up from germline, CDR1 is MNHEY and CDR2 is SVGAGI. The CDR3 covers 11 residues. Trimming shortened V by 6 bases and J by 4 bases, and 6 bases separated the two germline ends. CDR3 amino acids: CASSRSTEAFF. CDR3 nucleotides: TGTGCCAGCAGCCGCTCCACTGAAGCTTTCTTT.

The CDR3 spells CASTLQWAGPLYF. Written as DNA, the CDR3 is TGTGCCAGCACCCTCCAGTGGGCTGGGCCACTATATTTT. This chain joins TRBV12-3 or TRBV12-4 and TRBJ1-3, with D hard to call. V dropped 7 bases and J dropped 14 bases, with 21 bases sitting between them. CDR3 length equals 13 residues.

The gene calls are TRBV4-1 and TRBJ1-3, with 7 nucleotides matching TRBD1. The J segment lost 4 bases and the V segment lost 2 bases, leaving 5 bases of the junction unmatched. Per germline, CDR1 MGHRA and CDR2 YSYEKL. The CDR3 extends over 15 amino acids. CDR3 nucleotide sequence: TGCGCCAGCAGCCAAAGGACAGGTCCCGGAAACACCATATATTTT. Its translation: CASSQRTGPGNTIYF.

V and J are TRBV28 and TRBJ1-1; TRBD1 is a possible D gene (5 bases). Trimming cost V 7 bases and J 3 bases, with 18 bases left between them. CDR1 is MDHEN, CDR2 SYDVKM, per germline. The CDR3 runs to 15 residues. The CDR3 sequence: CASNLLGAGDTEAFF. CDR3 nucleotides: TGTGCCAGCAACCTGCTAGGGGCGGGGGACACTGAAGCTTTCTTT.

Only a few counts were recorded for this clone. This chain links TRBV29-1 with TRBJ2-5, with TRBD1 matching 7 bases. Germline V gene data show CDR1 as SQVTM and CDR2 as ANQGSEA. Germline trimming cut 6 bases from V and 2 bases from J; bases unmatched to any gene: 6. The length of the CDR3 is 13 residues. The CDR3 spells CSVTGDRQETQYF. The CDR3, as DNA: TGCAGCGTCACTGGGGACAGACAAGAGACCCAGTACTTC. Based on the CDR3 plus reference TRBV29-1 and TRBJ2-5, the full variable domain is SAVISQKPSRDICQRGTSLTIQCQVDSQVTMMFWYRQQPGQSLTLIATANQGSEATYESGFVIDKFPISRPNLTFSTLTVSNMSPEDSSIYLCSVTGDRQETQYFGPGTRLLVL.

This clone was counted a single time. V gene TRBV5-8 combines with J gene TRBJ1-3, with 9 bases matching TRBD1. The germline CDR1 and CDR2 sequences are SGHTS and YDEGEE. This CDR3 contains 15 residues. V lost 4 bases to trimming and J lost 3 bases; unmatched junction nucleotides: 5. The CDR3 reads CASSRGQGGGNTIYF. The CDR3 nucleotides read TGTGCCAGCAGCCGGGGACAGGGAGGTGGAAACACCATATATTTT.

This clone was seen a single time. The chain employs TRBV6-1 and TRBJ1-6, with D possibly TRBD1 on 5 matching bases. CDR1 MNHNS and CDR2 SASEGT come from the germline V gene. V lost 1 base to trimming and J lost 5 bases, with 9 bases between them. There are 15 residues in the CDR3. The CDR3 sequence: CASSEVRADNSPLHF. The CDR3 DNA reads TGTGCCAGCAGTGAAGTCAGGGCGGATAATTCACCCCTCCACTTT.

The gene calls are TRBV11-2 and TRBJ1-6; 7 bases agree with TRBD1. The CDR3 length is 14 residues. The V gene end was trimmed by 4 bases and the J gene end by 7 bases; junction bases not matched to a gene: 4. Germline-derived CDR1 and CDR2 are SGHAT and FQNNGV. CDR3 in amino acids: CASSWGGQNSPLHF. The CDR3 region has the DNA TGTGCCAGCAGCTGGGGGGGACAGAATTCACCCCTCCACTTT.

The sample holds one count of this clone. This sequence joins TRBV2 and TRBJ1-6, with TRBD1 as a possible D gene (6 bases). Germline V lookup: CDR1 SNHLY, CDR2 FYNNEI. This CDR3 comprises 13 residues. Between the trimmed V and J ends, which lost 4 bases and 7 bases, there was a span of 8 bases. CDR3 sequence: CASSGTENSPLHF. The DNA of the CDR3 is TGTGCCAGCAGTGGGACAGAGAATTCACCCCTCCACTTT.

The chain recombines TRBV5-1 with TRBJ1-1; tentative D call: TRBD1 (5 bases). Per germline, CDR1 SGHRS and CDR2 YFSETQ. CDR3 length: 15 residues. The germline V and J ends were trimmed by 4 bases and 1 base, with 14 bases remaining between them. The DNA of the CDR3 is TGCGCCAGCAGCCCACTGGACAACTCGAACACTGAAGCTTTCTTT. Protein product: CASSPLDNSNTEAFF.

The chain couples TRBV15 to TRBJ1-1; D not resolved. The CDR3 runs 14 residues. Germline V gene data show CDR1 as LNHNV and CDR2 as YYDKDF (reference sequence). Trimming pared 3 bases from V and 8 bases from J, leaving 16 bases between. CDR3 residues: CATSSDYSSREAFF. The CDR3 DNA sequence: TGTGCCACCAGCAGTGACTACTCCAGTAGAGAAGCTTTCTTT. The full variable domain, rest sourced from reference TRBV15 and TRBJ1-1, is DAMVIQNPRYQVTQFGKPVTLSCSQTLNHNVMYWYQQKSSQAPKLLFHYYDKDFNNEADTPDNFQSRRPNTSFCFLDIRSPGLGDTAMYLCATSSDYSSREAFFGQGTRLTVV.

This clone was detected only a few times. The gene calls are TRBV12-3 or TRBV12-4 and TRBJ1-2, with 7 positions matching TRBD1. After removal of 5 bases from V and 4 bases from J, the junction contained 4 bases not matched to a gene. This CDR3 has 13 amino acids. The CDR3 DNA sequence: TGTGCCAGCAGTCAGGACAGGCTCTATGGCTACACCTTC. Protein: CASSQDRLYGYTF.

The rearrangement links TRBV10-3 to TRBJ2-2; D might be TRBD2 (6 bases). V dropped 10 bases and J dropped 7 bases, with 19 bases sitting between them. CDR1 is ENHRY and CDR2 is SYGVKD in the germline V gene. The length of the CDR3 is 14 residues. The CDR3 reads CATDRGPGSGELFF. For the CDR3, the DNA is TGTGCCACCGACCGGGGACCCGGGAGCGGGGAGCTGTTTTTT.